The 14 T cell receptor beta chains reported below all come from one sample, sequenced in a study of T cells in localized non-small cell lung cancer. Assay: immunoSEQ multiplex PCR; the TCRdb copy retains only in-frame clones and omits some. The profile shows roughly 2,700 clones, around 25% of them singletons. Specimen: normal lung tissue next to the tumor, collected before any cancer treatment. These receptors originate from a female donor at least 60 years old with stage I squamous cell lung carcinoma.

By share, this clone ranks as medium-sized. CDR3 in DNA: TGTGCCAGCAGTTATGGCCGTGCTGAGACCCAGTACTTC. It encodes CASSYGRAETQYF. The chain carries TRBV6-8 and TRBJ2-5; no clear D gene. Between the trimmed V and J ends, which lost 3 bases and 5 bases, there was a span of 10 bases. This CDR3 has 13 residues. The germline gives CDR1 MNHGY, CDR2 SAAAGT.

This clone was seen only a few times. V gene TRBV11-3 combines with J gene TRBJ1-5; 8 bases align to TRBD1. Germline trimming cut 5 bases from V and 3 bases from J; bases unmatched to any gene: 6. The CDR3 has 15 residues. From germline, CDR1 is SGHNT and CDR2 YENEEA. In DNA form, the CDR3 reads TGTGCCAGCAGCGTGGACAGGGTTTACAATCAGCCCCAGCATTTT. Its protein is CASSVDRVYNQPQHF.

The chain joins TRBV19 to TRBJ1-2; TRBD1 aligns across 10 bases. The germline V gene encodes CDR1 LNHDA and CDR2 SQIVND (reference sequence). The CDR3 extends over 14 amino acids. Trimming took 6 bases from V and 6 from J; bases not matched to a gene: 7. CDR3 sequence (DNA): TGTGCCAGTAGGTCGACAGGGGGCGTCGATGGCTACACCTTC. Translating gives CASRSTGGVDGYTF.

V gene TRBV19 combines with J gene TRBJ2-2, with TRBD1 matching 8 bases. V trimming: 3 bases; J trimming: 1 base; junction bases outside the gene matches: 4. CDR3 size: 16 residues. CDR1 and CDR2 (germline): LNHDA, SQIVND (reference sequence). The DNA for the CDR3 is TGTGCCAGTAGTATTGGACAGGGCAGGAACACCGGGGAGCTGTTTTTT. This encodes CASSIGQGRNTGELFF.

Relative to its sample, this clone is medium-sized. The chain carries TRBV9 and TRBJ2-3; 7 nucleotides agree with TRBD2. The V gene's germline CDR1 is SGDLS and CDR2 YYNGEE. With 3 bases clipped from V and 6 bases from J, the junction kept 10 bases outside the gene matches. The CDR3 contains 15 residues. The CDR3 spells CASSGDSDGGDTQYF. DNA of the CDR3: TGTGCCAGCAGCGGCGACTCCGACGGGGGGGATACGCAGTATTTT.

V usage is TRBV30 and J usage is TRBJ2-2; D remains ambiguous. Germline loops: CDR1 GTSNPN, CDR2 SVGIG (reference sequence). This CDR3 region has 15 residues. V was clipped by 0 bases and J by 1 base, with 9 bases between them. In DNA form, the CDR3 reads TGTGCCTGGAGTGTTATCGGCAGGAACACCGGGGAGCTGTTTTTT. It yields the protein CAWSVIGRNTGELFF.

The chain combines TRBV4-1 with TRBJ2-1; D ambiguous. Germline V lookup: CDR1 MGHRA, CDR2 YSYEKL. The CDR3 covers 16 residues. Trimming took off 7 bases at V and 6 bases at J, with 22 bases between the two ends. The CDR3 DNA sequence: TGCGCCAGCACCCCACTACCTGAAAGCCGCCGCAATGAGCAGTTCTTC. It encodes CASTPLPESRRNEQFF.

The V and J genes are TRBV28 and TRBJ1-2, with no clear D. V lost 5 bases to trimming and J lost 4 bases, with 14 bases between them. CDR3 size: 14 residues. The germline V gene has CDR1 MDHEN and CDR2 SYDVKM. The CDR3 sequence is CASSPSQTIYGYTF. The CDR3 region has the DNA TGTGCCAGCAGTCCCTCTCAAACCATCTATGGCTACACCTTC.

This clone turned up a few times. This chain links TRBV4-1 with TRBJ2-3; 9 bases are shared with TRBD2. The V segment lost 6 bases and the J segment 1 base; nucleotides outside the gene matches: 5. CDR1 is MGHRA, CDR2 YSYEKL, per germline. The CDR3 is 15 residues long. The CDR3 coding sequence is TGCGCCAGCAGACGGGGCGGGAGGGGCACAGATACGCAGTATTTT. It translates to CASRRGGRGTDTQYF.

The CDR3 protein is CASSFDYPGTGVRAFF. DNA for the CDR3: TGTGCCAGCAGTTTCGATTACCCCGGGACAGGGGTGCGAGCTTTCTTT. The chain uses TRBV28 and TRBJ1-1; 10 nucleotides align to TRBD1. This CDR3 has 16 amino acids. CDR1 is MDHEN, CDR2 SYDVKM, per germline. The junction had 14 bases not matched to a gene; V was cut back by 3 bases and J by 10 bases.

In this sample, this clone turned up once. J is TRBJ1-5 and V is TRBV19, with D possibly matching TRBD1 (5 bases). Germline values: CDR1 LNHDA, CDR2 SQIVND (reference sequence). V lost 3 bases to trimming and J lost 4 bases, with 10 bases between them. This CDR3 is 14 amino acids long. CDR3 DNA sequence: TGTGCCAGTAGTATCTCGAGACAGAATCAGCCCCAGCATTTT. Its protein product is CASSISRQNQPQHF.

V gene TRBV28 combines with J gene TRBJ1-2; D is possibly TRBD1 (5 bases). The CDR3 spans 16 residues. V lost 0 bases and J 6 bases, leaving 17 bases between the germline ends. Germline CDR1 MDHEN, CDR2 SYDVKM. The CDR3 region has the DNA TGTGCCAGCAGTTTATGGGCCCAGGGCGCGTTTAATGGCTACACCTTC. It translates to CASSLWAQGAFNGYTF.

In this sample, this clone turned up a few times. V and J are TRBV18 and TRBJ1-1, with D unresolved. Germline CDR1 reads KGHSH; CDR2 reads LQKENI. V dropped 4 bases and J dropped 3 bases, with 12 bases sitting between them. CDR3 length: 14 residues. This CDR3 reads CASSLSGLDTEAFF. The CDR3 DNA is TGTGCCAGCTCACTATCAGGTTTGGACACTGAAGCTTTCTTT.

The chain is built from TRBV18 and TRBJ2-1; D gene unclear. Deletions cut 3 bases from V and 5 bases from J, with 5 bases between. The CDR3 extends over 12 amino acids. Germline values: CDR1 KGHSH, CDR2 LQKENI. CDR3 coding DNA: TGTGCCAGCTCACCGGAGAACAATGAGCAGTTCTTC. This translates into CASSPENNEQFF. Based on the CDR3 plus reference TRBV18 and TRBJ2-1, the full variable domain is NAGVMQNPRHLVRRRGQEARLRCSPMKGHSHVYWYRQLPEEGLKFMVYLQKENIIDESGMPKERFSAEFPKEGPSILRIQQVVRGDSAAYFCASSPENNEQFFGPGTRLTVL.